Listed here are 31 T cell receptor beta chains from one sample, sequenced in a study of blood T cell repertoires in COVID-19 (dated by TCRdb to between 2020 and 2021). Receptor amplification or capture employed the immunoSEQ multiplex PCR assay. TCRdb retrieved this table from immuneACCESS and kept in-frame rearrangements only. Not all clones are present; in checked studies, unresolved V genes account for under half, and no reason is known for the remainder. In all, the sample holds 90,000 to 130,000 clones, and roughly 82% of those were seen once. The top ten constitute approximately 17% of the sample. Sequencing was done on a sample of peripheral blood. Every receptor here comes from a woman aged 60-75 years with acute or convalescent COVID-19.

This clone was counted a single time. V and J are TRBV28 and TRBJ1-4; the D is unclear. Between the trimmed V and J ends, which lost 5 bases and 8 bases, there was a span of 15 bases. The CDR3 is 14 residues long. The germline V gene encodes CDR1 MDHEN and CDR2 SYDVKM. CDR3 DNA: TGTGCCAGCAGTGCCCCTCTCAGACTCGAAAAACTGTTTTTT. As protein: CASSAPLRLEKLFF.

The genes are TRBV9 and TRBJ1-2, with D possibly TRBD1 on 5 matching bases. The V and J ends lost 0 bases and 2 bases respectively, with 11 bases between them. This CDR3 has 15 residues. Germline V gene data show CDR1 as SGDLS and CDR2 as YYNGEE. CDR3 loop: CASSVVQSGNYGYTF. Written as DNA, the CDR3 is TGTGCCAGCAGCGTAGTCCAATCAGGGAACTATGGCTACACCTTC.

The V call is TRBV9, the J call TRBJ2-1; D not certain. CDR1 and CDR2 from the germline V gene are SGDLS and YYNGEE. With 0 bases removed from V and 2 bases from J, the gap between germline ends came to 9 bases. The CDR3 loop spans 15 amino acids. This CDR3 reads CASSVATQAYNEQFF. CDR3 nucleotides: TGTGCCAGCAGCGTAGCTACCCAGGCCTACAATGAGCAGTTCTTC.

This clone has ten or more counts. The chain links TRBV30 to TRBJ1-6; no reliable D call. The CDR3 covers 12 residues. V dropped 5 bases and J dropped 4 bases, with 6 bases sitting between them. Germline CDR1 is GTSNPN and CDR2 is SVGIG (reference sequence). CDR3 nucleotide sequence: TGTGCCTGGGCATCATATAATTCACCCCTCCACTTT. It translates to CAWASYNSPLHF.

The chain employs TRBV19 and TRBJ1-1, with 9 nucleotides matching TRBD1. Germline V gene lookup returns CDR1 LNHDA and CDR2 SQIVND (reference sequence). V trimming: 6 bases; J trimming: 1 base; junction bases outside the gene matches: 6. The CDR3 has 15 amino acids. As DNA, the CDR3 is TGTGCCAGTAGGGTACAGGGGGCCCCGAACACTGAAGCTTTCTTT. This translates into CASRVQGAPNTEAFF.

V usage is TRBV4-1 and J usage is TRBJ1-5; no clear D gene. CDR3 length equals 14 residues. Germline CDR1 and CDR2: MGHRA and YSYEKL. V dropped 0 bases and J dropped 5 bases, with 8 bases sitting between them. The CDR3: CASSQDREDQPQHF. For the CDR3, the DNA is TGCGCCAGCAGCCAAGATCGGGAAGATCAGCCCCAGCATTTT.

V is TRBV5-4 and J is TRBJ2-1, with 9 bases identical to TRBD2. Trimming removed 4 bases from V and 4 bases from J; junction bases left unmatched: 6. This CDR3 has 15 amino acids. CDR1 and CDR2 (germline): SGHNT, YYREEE (reference sequence). DNA of the CDR3: TGTGCCAGCAGCCGCCTGACTAGCGGTTACAATGAGCAGTTCTTC. Amino acids: CASSRLTSGYNEQFF. The variable domain in full, completed from reference TRBV5-4 and TRBJ2-1, reads ETGVTQSPTHLIKTRGQQVTLRCSSQSGHNTVSWYQQALGQGPQFIFQYYREEENGRGNFPPRFSGLQFPNYSSELNVNALELDDSALYLCASSRLTSGYNEQFFGPGTRLTVL.

This chain joins TRBV13 and TRBJ2-4, with TRBD2 matching 14 bases. The ends lost 1 base at V and 6 bases at J; junction bases unmatched: 8. The CDR3 has 18 amino acids. Germline values: CDR1 PRHDT, CDR2 FYEKMQ (reference sequence). The CDR3 DNA follows: TGTGCCAGCAGCTTAGCCTTGACTAGCGGGGGGGCAGGAAACATTCAGTACTTC. This encodes CASSLALTSGGAGNIQYF.

The chain is built from TRBV9 and TRBJ1-3; D unresolved. Germline CDR1 and CDR2: SGDLS and YYNGEE. V gave up 3 bases and J gave up 0 bases, with 7 bases separating them. The CDR3 is 14 residues long. The CDR3 here is CASSAGISGNTIYF. The CDR3 coding sequence is TGTGCCAGCAGCGCCGGTATCTCTGGAAACACCATATATTTT.

The CDR3 reads CASSYVASFRNYGYTF. The CDR3 bases are TGTGCCAGTAGCTACGTCGCAAGTTTTAGAAACTATGGCTACACCTTC. This chain joins TRBV19 and TRBJ1-2, with D uncertain. There are 16 residues in the CDR3. V gave up 6 bases and J gave up 2 bases, with 19 bases separating them. Germline V lookup: CDR1 LNHDA, CDR2 SQIVND (reference sequence).

This chain connects TRBV5-6 to TRBJ2-7; TRBD1 agrees at 7 bases. Germline V gives CDR1 SGHDT, CDR2 YYEEEE. The trim removed 4 bases at V and 2 bases at J, leaving 15 bases unmatched. This CDR3 is built from 17 residues. The CDR3 DNA follows: TGTGCCAGCAGCCGCCACACGGACAGGTCTTCAACCTACGAGCAGTACTTC. Translating it yields CASSRHTDRSSTYEQYF.

The chain carries TRBV14 and TRBJ1-3, with D unclear. CDR1 is SGHDN, CDR2 FVKESK, per germline. The V and J ends lost 1 base and 8 bases respectively, with 15 bases between them. This CDR3 comprises 15 residues. The CDR3 DNA reads TGTGCCAGCAGCCAAGCGTCTCCTAGAATTGACACCATATATTTT. Residues: CASSQASPRIDTIYF.

The rearrangement links TRBV4-1 to TRBJ1-2; D unclear. CDR1 and CDR2 (germline): MGHRA, YSYEKL. The CDR3 has 15 amino acids. Trimming removed 1 base from V and 0 bases from J, with 9 bases in between. CDR3 in DNA: TGCGCCAGCAGCCAAGCGGGGTTCACTAACTATGGCTACACCTTC. Translation: CASSQAGFTNYGYTF.

The rearrangement uses TRBV5-1 and TRBJ2-3; D possibly corresponds to TRBD2 (5 bases). Germline CDR1 SGHRS, CDR2 YFSETQ. The CDR3 contains 16 residues. V was pared by 4 bases and J by 0 bases, with 15 bases between. CDR3 loop: CASSSGRGTSTDTQYF. In DNA form, the CDR3 reads TGCGCCAGCAGCAGCGGACGGGGAACTAGCACAGATACGCAGTATTTT.

The chain links TRBV4-3 to TRBJ2-3; D gene uncertain. V was trimmed by 0 bases and J by 1 base, leaving 5 bases between them. The CDR3 sequence is 14 residues long. Germline V gene lookup returns CDR1 LGHNA and CDR2 YSLEER. CDR3 coding DNA: TGCGCCAGCAGCCAAGATCCAGGCACAGATACGCAGTATTTT. This gives the protein CASSQDPGTDTQYF.

The rearrangement joins TRBV2 to TRBJ2-5; D gene ambiguous. The CDR3 totals 13 residues. V was trimmed by 5 bases and J by 9 bases, leaving 16 bases between them. The V gene's germline CDR1 is SNHLY and CDR2 FYNNEI. In DNA form, the CDR3 reads TGTGCCAGCAGTTTAAAAACGACTCGCCCCCAGTACTTC. This translates into CASSLKTTRPQYF.

This clone was detected only once. The V and J genes are TRBV2 and TRBJ1-1; 9 bases fit TRBD1. Germline-derived CDR1 and CDR2 are SNHLY and FYNNEI. This CDR3 comprises 14 residues. V dropped 5 bases and J dropped 4; count of bases not matched to a gene: 5. CDR3: CASSKQGAVTEAFF. DNA for the CDR3: TGTGCCAGCAGTAAACAGGGGGCTGTCACTGAAGCTTTCTTT.

The V call is TRBV20-1, the J call TRBJ1-4, with TRBD1 identical over 7 bases. CDR3 length: 11 residues. The V gene's germline CDR1 is DFQATT and CDR2 SNEGSKA (reference sequence). V lost 6 bases to trimming and J lost 8 bases; unmatched junction nucleotides: 3. As DNA, the CDR3 is TGCAGTGCCCCGGGACAGGAAAAACTGTTTTTT. Amino acid sequence: CSAPGQEKLFF.

V is TRBV7-9 and J is TRBJ1-1; TRBD1 matches at 9 bases. The V gene's germline CDR1 is SEHNR and CDR2 FQNEAQ (reference sequence). Trimming at V came to 1 base and at J to 1 base, leaving 1 base not matched to a gene. The CDR3 contains 15 residues. CDR3 nucleotide sequence: TGTGCCAGCAGCTTAGAGGACAGGGGGAACACTGAAGCTTTCTTT. It translates to CASSLEDRGNTEAFF.

CDR3 in DNA: TGTGCCAGCAGGCGTAGCGGGGGGGACTACGAGCAGTACTTC. Amino acid sequence: CASRRSGGDYEQYF. The chain combines TRBV6-5 with TRBJ2-7, with TRBD2 matching 11 bases. The trim removed 6 bases at V and 3 bases at J, leaving 4 bases unmatched. Germline V lookup: CDR1 MNHEY, CDR2 SVGAGI. This CDR3 contains 14 residues.

V gene TRBV6-5 combines with J gene TRBJ1-2; D gene unclear. The ends were cut back, 2 bases at V and 5 bases at J, with 9 bases in the middle. Germline V CDR1 and CDR2: MNHEY, SVGAGI. The CDR3 contains 13 residues. The chain's CDR3 is CASSYPGFYGYTF. In DNA, the CDR3 is TGTGCCAGCAGTTACCCCGGGTTTTATGGCTACACCTTC.

J is TRBJ1-5 and V is TRBV6-6, with 9 bases aligning to TRBD1. CDR3 length: 17 residues. Germline assignment: CDR1 MNHNY and CDR2 SVGAGI (reference sequence). V was pared by 5 bases and J by 1 base, with 9 bases of the junction left unmatched. The CDR3 sequence is CASSQYSTGGSNQPQHF. In DNA, the CDR3 is TGTGCCAGCAGTCAGTACTCGACAGGGGGAAGCAATCAGCCCCAGCATTTT.

V usage is TRBV6-5 and J usage is TRBJ2-7, with D hard to call. The CDR3 runs to 12 residues. CDR1 and CDR2 from the germline V gene are MNHEY and SVGAGI. The V end was cut by 7 bases, the J end by 7 bases, with 14 bases between. CDR3 nucleotides: TGTGCCAGCATCTCCCCCTACCATGAGCAGTACTTC. Residues: CASISPYHEQYF.

CDR3 nucleotides: TGTGCCAGCAGCGGACAGGGTTCTAGGGAAAAACTGTTTTTT. It translates to CASSGQGSREKLFF. J is TRBJ1-4 and V is TRBV3-1 (or the pseudogene TRBV3-2); 8 bases fit TRBD1. The J segment lost 8 bases and the V segment lost 5 bases, leaving 7 bases of the junction unmatched. The germline gives CDR1 LGHDT, CDR2 YNNKEL (reference sequence). The CDR3 has 14 residues.

This clone was seen a few times. This sample includes further DNA sequences coding for the same CDR3. The rearrangement joins TRBV30 to TRBJ1-5, with D hard to call. Germline-derived CDR1 and CDR2 are GTSNPN and SVGIG (reference sequence). V was trimmed by 1 base and J by 2 bases, leaving 6 bases between them. The CDR3 sequence is 13 residues long. Here the CDR3 DNA reads TGTGCCTGGAGTGGAGGAGGCAATCAGCCCCAGCATTTT. Translating it yields CAWSGGGNQPQHF.

The chain employs TRBV5-1 and TRBJ2-3; TRBD2 matches at 9 bases. Germline V CDR1 and CDR2: SGHRS, YFSETQ. The CDR3 has 15 amino acids. J lost 6 bases, V lost 4 bases, and 9 bases had no gene match. CDR3 region: CASSPRLAVADTQYF. Written as DNA, the CDR3 is TGCGCCAGCAGCCCACGACTAGCGGTCGCCGATACGCAGTATTTT.

This chain uses TRBV19 with TRBJ1-2, with TRBD1 matching over 8 bases. V trimming: 7 bases; J trimming: 7 bases; junction bases outside the gene matches: 5. The CDR3 sequence is 12 residues long. Germline CDR1 reads LNHDA; CDR2 reads SQIVND (reference sequence). CDR3 residues: CASTPDRGGYTF. Here the CDR3 DNA reads TGTGCCAGTACTCCAGACAGGGGTGGCTACACCTTC.

The chain links TRBV24-1 to TRBJ1-2; TRBD1 matches 7 bases. V dropped 3 bases and J dropped 4; count of bases not matched to a gene: 10. The CDR3 has 16 residues. In germline, CDR1 is KGHDR, CDR2 SFDVKD. The CDR3 DNA reads TGTGCCACCAGTGATGGGGACAGTCTTACCCTCTATGGCTACACCTTC. Translated, it gives CATSDGDSLTLYGYTF.

The rearrangement uses TRBV5-1 and TRBJ2-1, with a weak D call TRBD1 (5 bases). CDR3 length: 14 residues. Germline V gene lookup returns CDR1 SGHRS and CDR2 YFSETQ. Trimming took 4 bases from V and 3 from J, leaving 11 bases between them. In nucleotides, the CDR3 is TGCGCCAGCAGCATGGACAAGAACTACAATGAGCAGTTCTTC. Encoded protein: CASSMDKNYNEQFF. The variable domain in full, with the rest retrieved from reference TRBV5-1 and TRBJ2-1, is KAGVTQTPRYLIKTRGQQVTLSCSPISGHRSVSWYQQTPGQGLQFLFEYFSETQRNKGNFPGRFSGRQFSNSRSEMNVSTLELGDSALYLCASSMDKNYNEQFFGPGTRLTVL.

In DNA, the CDR3 is TGCGCCAGCAGCCCCTGGGACATCTCTGGAAACACCATATATTTT. It is translated as CASSPWDISGNTIYF. The rearrangement links TRBV5-1 to TRBJ1-3, with D perhaps matching TRBD1 (6 bases). The length of the CDR3 is 15 residues. Trimming pared 4 bases from V and 0 bases from J, leaving 11 bases between. Germline loops: CDR1 SGHRS, CDR2 YFSETQ.

The rearrangement joins TRBV29-1 to TRBJ1-1; 7 positions agree with TRBD1. The CDR3 runs to 13 residues. V lost 4 bases and J lost 0; bases outside the gene matches: 2. Germline V CDR1 and CDR2: SQVTM, ANQGSEA. The CDR3 sequence: CSVGGTVNTEAFF. In nucleotides, the CDR3 is TGCAGCGTTGGGGGGACAGTGAACACTGAAGCTTTCTTT. The full variable domain, rest sourced from reference TRBV29-1 and TRBJ1-1, is SAVISQKPSRDICQRGTSLTIQCQVDSQVTMMFWYRQQPGQSLTLIATANQGSEATYESGFVIDKFPISRPNLTFSTLTVSNMSPEDSSIYLCSVGGTVNTEAFFGQGTRLTVV.